These 8 T cell receptor beta chains came from one sample sequenced in a study of blood T cells in healthy people across ages. Alongside a J-beta primer mix, a sample-barcoded 5' primer served in a second PCR lasting roughly 6 to 11 cycles. In TCRdb, the 5' RACE reads were re-called with MiXCR into one record per CDR3 protein. The sample holds over 600,000 distinct CDR3 sequences, 35% to 50% seen once. The sequenced sample consisted of blood. These receptors all stem from a man older than 75 in good health.

This chain links TRBV4-2 with TRBJ2-7, with 8 nucleotides matching TRBD2. Trimming cost V 4 bases and J 0 bases; bases outside gene matches: 8. Germline V gene lookup returns CDR1 LGHNA and CDR2 YNFKEQ. The CDR3 is 16 amino acids. Written as DNA, the CDR3 is TGTGCCAGCAGCCGCACTAGCGGATCGAGCTCCTACGAGCAGTACTTC. This encodes CASSRTSGSSSYEQYF.

This clonotype came up a few times. The rearrangement joins TRBV28 to TRBJ2-3, with 8 bases that match TRBD2. V shed 5 bases, J shed 4 bases, and the junction held 14 bases outside the gene matches. CDR1 and CDR2 from the germline V gene are MDHEN and SYDVKM. The CDR3 contains 17 residues. The CDR3 DNA follows: TGTGCCAGCAGTACGTCCCCGGGACTAGTTCATGCAGATACGCAGTATTTT. Protein: CASSTSPGLVHADTQYF.

The sample holds many counts of this clonotype. The chain links TRBV3-1 to TRBJ1-2; no definite D call. Per the germline V gene, CDR1 is LGHDT and CDR2 is YNNKEL (reference sequence). V shed 3 bases and J shed 7 bases, with 9 bases lying between them. CDR3 size: 12 residues. CDR3 coding DNA: TGTGCCAGCAGCCATTATGCGGCTGGCTACACCTTC. It codes for CASSHYAAGYTF.

This clonotype was recorded at least ten times. The chain combines TRBV27 with TRBJ2-3; D might be TRBD2 (6 bases). The V end was cut by 5 bases, the J end by 2 bases, with 20 bases between. CDR3 length: 17 residues. Germline values: CDR1 MNHEY, CDR2 SMNVEV (reference sequence). CDR3 protein: CASSGVGLSENTDTQYF. The CDR3 DNA reads TGTGCCAGCAGTGGGGTGGGACTCTCGGAAAACACAGATACGCAGTATTTT.

This sequence joins TRBV29-1 and TRBJ2-1, with unresolved D. CDR3 length equals 11 residues. Trimming took 4 bases from V and 8 from J, leaving 9 bases between them. The germline gives CDR1 SQVTM, CDR2 ANQGSEA. CDR3 DNA sequence: TGCAGCGTTGGAAAAAACGATGAGCAGTTCTTC. The encoded protein is CSVGKNDEQFF.

The chain carries TRBV6-2 or TRBV6-3 and TRBJ2-1, with D perhaps given as TRBD1 or TRBD2 (6 bases each). Per the germline V gene, CDR1 is MNHEY and CDR2 is SVGEGT. The CDR3 is 15 amino acids. With 4 bases removed from V and 8 bases from J, the gap between germline ends came to 18 bases. CDR3 in amino acids: CASSWGDTFPDEQFF. For the CDR3, the DNA is TGTGCCAGCAGTTGGGGGGACACTTTCCCAGATGAGCAGTTCTTC.

This clonotype was seen repeatedly, ten times or more. V gene TRBV5-6 combines with J gene TRBJ2-5; D is possibly TRBD1 (5 bases). This CDR3 contains 13 residues. Germline values: CDR1 SGHDT, CDR2 YYEEEE. V lost 4 bases, J lost 5 bases, and 12 bases lay in between. The CDR3 is CASSPDTWETQYF. Written as DNA, the CDR3 is TGTGCCAGCAGCCCGGACACGTGGGAGACCCAGTACTTC.

This clonotype was counted only a few times. The chain couples TRBV5-1 to TRBJ2-5, with D uncertain. V was clipped by 4 bases and J by 4 bases, with 8 bases between them. The V gene's germline CDR1 is SGHRS and CDR2 YFSETQ. This CDR3 contains 12 residues. Here the CDR3 reads CASSIEGETQYF. CDR3 nucleotide sequence: TGCGCCAGCAGCATTGAAGGAGAGACCCAGTACTTC.